The rows below give T cell receptor beta chains drawn from one sample of a study of cytomegalovirus exposure and HLA in healthy donors. Some clones are missing from TCRdb's copy, which holds only in-frame ones; the method was immunoSEQ multiplex PCR. Among some 120,000 clones listed, 15% were seen once. Sequencing used PBMCs. All receptors come from a woman under 30 in good health and CMV-seronegative. Both conserved end residues are part of each CDR3. Fields, in order: D gene, J gene, clone size, V gene, CDR3 length, CDR3 protein, CDR3 DNA. D genes are given only for firm matches. Part of the rows lack a size; the others show once, few, many or a class for expanded clones.

>.|TRBJ1-5|few|TRBV4-1|13
CASSDGTLQPQHF
TGCGCCAGCAGCGACGGGACTCTCCAGCCCCAGCATTTT
>.|TRBJ1-5|few|TRBV6-1|15
CASSEDSSNNQPQHF
TGTGCCAGCAGTGAAGACAGTTCTAATAATCAGCCCCAGCATTTT
>.|TRBJ2-1|.|TRBV28|14
CASTGGGPYNEQFF
TGTGCCAGCACCGGGGGAGGCCCCTACAATGAGCAGTTCTTC
>.|TRBJ2-7|few|TRBV20-1|11
CSARAGYEQYF
TGCAGTGCTAGGGCGGGGTACGAGCAGTACTTC
>TRBD1|TRBJ1-2|few|TRBV18|17
CASSPPTGRTLLGGYTF
TGTGCCAGCTCACCGCCGACAGGGAGGACCTTGCTCGGTGGCTACACCTTC
>.|TRBJ2-2|.|TRBV6-5|16
CASSYSMGRATGELFF
TGTGCCAGCAGTTACTCGATGGGCAGGGCCACCGGGGAGCTGTTTTTT
>.|TRBJ2-2|.|TRBV6-4|17
CASSDSVRGDGTGELFF
TGTGCCAGCAGTGACTCAGTCCGGGGAGACGGCACCGGGGAGCTGTTTTTT
>.|TRBJ1-1|.|TRBV2|16
CASSENGVLGGTEAFF
TGTGCCAGCAGTGAAAATGGGGTACTCGGGGGCACTGAAGCTTTCTTT
>.|TRBJ2-3|.|TRBV15|16
CATSIDGTLSTDTQYF
TGTGCCACCAGCATCGATGGGACTCTTTCCACAGATACGCAGTATTTT
>.|TRBJ2-3|.|TRBV21-1|16
CASSMSLTLSTDTQYF
TGTGCCAGCAGCATGAGCCTCACCCTAAGCACAGATACGCAGTATTTT
>.|TRBJ2-1|.|TRBV16|14
CASSQSPSNAEQFF
TGTGCCAGCAGCCAATCCCCCTCTAATGCTGAGCAGTTCTTC
>.|TRBJ1-1|.|TRBV9|16
CASSVGHRGANTEAFF
TGTGCCAGCAGCGTAGGACATCGCGGGGCGAACACTGAAGCTTTCTTT
>TRBD1|TRBJ2-1|.|TRBV15|14
CATLRDRGYNEQFF
TGTGCCACCCTTCGGGACAGGGGCTACAATGAGCAGTTCTTC
>.|TRBJ2-1|.|TRBV5-1|17
CASSPLGGRSRGNEQFF
TGCGCCAGCAGCCCCCTTGGCGGCCGCTCTAGGGGTAATGAGCAGTTCTTC